The rows below give T cell receptor beta chains drawn from one sample of a study of OX40 agonist ivuxolimab in advanced cancers. Assay: immunoSEQ multiplex PCR; the TCRdb copy retains only in-frame clones and omits some. The sample yields approximately 94,000 clones, more than 90% seen once. The starting material was CD4+ or CD8+ T cells sorted from blood, obtained in a trial of the OX40 agonist ivuxolimab. These receptors all stem from an adult with an advanced solid tumor such as melanoma, head and neck, liver or kidney cancer. The CDR3 runs from the conserved cysteine through the conserved F or W. Fields, in order: V gene, clone size, D gene, J gene, CDR3 DNA, CDR3 protein. D genes are given only for firm matches. Expanded clones get a size class; other rows say once, few or many, or leave the size out.

>TRBV27|.|.|TRBJ2-7
TGTGCCAGCAGTTTATTAGGCAGGTCCTACGAGCAGTACTTC
CASSLLGRSYEQYF
>TRBV6-1|.|.|TRBJ2-7
TGTGCCAGCAGTGATCCTCCCTACGAGCAGTACTTC
CASSDPPYEQYF
>TRBV6-1|.|.|TRBJ1-2
TGTGCCAGCAGTGAGCCGACCCGGGGACATGGCTACACCTTC
CASSEPTRGHGYTF
>TRBV30|.|.|TRBJ2-7
TGTGCCTGGAGTGTACGAGGATTTATCTACGAGCAGTACTTC
CAWSVRGFIYEQYF
>TRBV6-1|once|.|TRBJ2-7
TGTGCCAGCAGTGAAGGACTAGGGGGGAGCGAGCAGTACTTC
CASSEGLGGSEQYF
>TRBV18|.|.|TRBJ2-7
TGTGCCAGCTCACCAGGGGACGGATTCTACGAGCAGTACTTC
CASSPGDGFYEQYF
>TRBV6-5|.|.|TRBJ2-1
TGTGCCAGCAGTTATGGGATTGAGGGTGAGCAGTTCTTC
CASSYGIEGEQFF
>TRBV5-8|.|.|TRBJ1-2
TGTGCCAGCAGCGCGGGCGACTATGGCTACACCTTC
CASSAGDYGYTF
>TRBV5-6|once|.|TRBJ1-6
TGTGCCAGCAGCGACTATAATTCACCCCTCCACTTT
CASSDYNSPLHF
>TRBV28|.|.|TRBJ2-7
TGTGCCAGCAGTGCCTGGCAGGGGCAAACCTACGAGCAGTACTTC
CASSAWQGQTYEQYF
>TRBV29-1|.|.|TRBJ2-2
TGCAGCGTTGAATCTCGGAGCACCGGGGAGCTGTTTTTT
CSVESRSTGELFF
>TRBV5-1|once|TRBD1|TRBJ2-1
TGCGCCAGCAGCTTGGTGGGACAGGGGGCAAATGGGCAGTTCTTC
CASSLVGQGANGQFF
>TRBV6-1|.|.|TRBJ2-7
TGTGCCAGCACTATATCTAGGGTTGACTCCTACGAGCAGTACTTC
CASTISRVDSYEQYF
>TRBV27|.|.|TRBJ2-1
TGTGCCAGCAGTTTACAGGACTCACAGTACAATGAGCAGTTCTTC
CASSLQDSQYNEQFF
>TRBV6-5|.|TRBD1|TRBJ1-5
TGTGCCAGCAGTCTCACAGGGGGTCCCAATCAGCCCCAGCATTTT
CASSLTGGPNQPQHF
>TRBV11-2|.|.|TRBJ2-2
TGTGCCAGCAGCTTTTGGAGTTTATCGAACACCGGGGAGCTGTTTTTT
CASSFWSLSNTGELFF
>TRBV27|.|.|TRBJ1-5
TGTGCCAGCAGTTCTATCCGGGACGGCAATCAGCCCCAGCATTTT
CASSSIRDGNQPQHF
>TRBV30|.|.|TRBJ2-7
TGTGCCTGGAGTGTAATGAGACACGAGCAGTACTTC
CAWSVMRHEQYF
>TRBV19|.|.|TRBJ2-3
TGTGCCAGTAGTAGTTACAGGAGCGGTATCACGACTAGCACAGATACGCAGTATTTT
CASSSYRSGITTSTDTQYF
>TRBV14|.|TRBD1|TRBJ2-5
TGTGCCAGCAGGCGATCGGGACAGGGGGTTCCAAAAGAGACCCAGTACTTC
CASRRSGQGVPKETQYF
>TRBV5-5|.|.|TRBJ1-3
TGTGCCAGCAGCTTGGAGGAGGGGACTGGAAACACCATATATTTT
CASSLEEGTGNTIYF
>TRBV7-9|once|.|TRBJ2-4
TGTGCCAGCAGCTTAGGAGTGGGCATTCAGTACTTC
CASSLGVGIQYF
>TRBV4-3|.|.|TRBJ2-1
TGCGCCAGCAGCCAAGGGTCGGTGTCCTACAATGAGCAGTTCTTC
CASSQGSVSYNEQFF
>TRBV5-6|once|.|TRBJ1-2
TGTGCCAGCAGCTTGATACAGACTCTTAACTATGGCTACACCTTC
CASSLIQTLNYGYTF
>TRBV2|.|TRBD2|TRBJ2-5
TGTGCCAGCAAGGAGACTAGCGGGAGGGCAGAGACCCAGTACTTC
CASKETSGRAETQYF
>TRBV27|.|TRBD2|TRBJ2-1
TGTGCCAGCAGTTTATCTAGCGGGAGCTACAATGAGCAGTTCTTC
CASSLSSGSYNEQFF
>TRBV4-3|.|.|TRBJ1-4
TGCGCCAGCAGCCAAGATGGAGGGAGTGTTGATGAAAAACTGTTTTTT
CASSQDGGSVDEKLFF
>TRBV6-5|few|TRBD1|TRBJ2-7
TGTGCCAGCAGTTACGGGGACAGGGCCTCCTACGAGCAGTACTTC
CASSYGDRASYEQYF
>TRBV28|.|.|TRBJ1-6
TGTGCCAGTACCCTTGAGAGCTCCTATAATTCACCCCTCCACTTT
CASTLESSYNSPLHF
>TRBV15|.|.|TRBJ1-5
TGTGCCACCAGCCCGGCCAACCTCAATCAGCCCCAGCATTTT
CATSPANLNQPQHF
>TRBV5-4|.|.|TRBJ1-1
TGTGCCAGCACCCCCGTAGTTTCTGACACTGAAGCTTTCTTT
CASTPVVSDTEAFF
>TRBV7-9|once|TRBD1|TRBJ2-7
TGTGCCAGCAGCCCAGGGGGTTCCTACGAGCAGTACTTC
CASSPGGSYEQYF
>TRBV9|.|TRBD2|TRBJ2-3
TGTGCCAGCAGCGTTAGCGGGACTATCACAGATACGCAGTATTTT
CASSVSGTITDTQYF
>TRBV13|.|TRBD1|TRBJ1-1
TGTGCCAGCAGCTCACAGGGGCCGAACACTGAAGCTTTCTTT
CASSSQGPNTEAFF
>TRBV30|.|TRBD1|TRBJ1-6
TGTGCCTGTCATCGCCCCGGACAGGGTGTTTCACCCCTCCACTTT
CACHRPGQGVSPLHF